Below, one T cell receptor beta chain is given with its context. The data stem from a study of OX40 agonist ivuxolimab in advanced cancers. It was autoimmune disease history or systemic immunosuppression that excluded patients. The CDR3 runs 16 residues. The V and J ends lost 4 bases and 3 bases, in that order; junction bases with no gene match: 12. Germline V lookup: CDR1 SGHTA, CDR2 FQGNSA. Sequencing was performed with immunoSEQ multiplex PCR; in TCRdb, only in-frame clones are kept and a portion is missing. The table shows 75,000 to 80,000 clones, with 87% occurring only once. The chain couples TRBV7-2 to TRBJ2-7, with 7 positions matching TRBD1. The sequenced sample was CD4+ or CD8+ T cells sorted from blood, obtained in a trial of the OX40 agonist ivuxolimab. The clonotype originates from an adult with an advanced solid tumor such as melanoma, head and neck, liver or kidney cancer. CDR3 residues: CASSWTGTEINYEQYF. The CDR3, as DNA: TGTGCCAGCAGCTGGACCGGGACAGAGATTAACTACGAGCAGTACTTC.